The 27 T cell receptor beta chains below come from one sample, sequenced in a study of blood T cell repertoires in COVID-19. The assay was immunoSEQ multiplex PCR, and TCRdb's table has in-frame clones only and misses some. Counted here are 200,000 to 300,000 clones, just under 85% occurring once; the ten biggest clones make up 4%. The specimen was peripheral blood. Every receptor here comes from a man between 45 and 60 years old with acute or convalescent COVID-19.

This clone was detected once. V is TRBV28 and J is TRBJ1-5; D unclear. The V gene's germline CDR1 is MDHEN and CDR2 SYDVKM. The CDR3 extends over 12 amino acids. The V gene lost 6 bases and the J gene lost 8 bases, with 11 bases spanning the gap. The CDR3 DNA is TGTGCCAGCAGCCCCCCCCGGGAGCCCCAGCATTTT. Its translation: CASSPPREPQHF.

The chain employs TRBV6-5 and TRBJ1-5; D unresolved. The CDR3 consists of 15 residues. The V gene's germline CDR1 is MNHEY and CDR2 SVGAGI. Trimming removed 2 bases from V and 2 bases from J, with 10 bases in between. The DNA for the CDR3 is TGTGCCAGCAGTTACGACGGGGTGGGCAATCAGCCCCAGCATTTT. As protein: CASSYDGVGNQPQHF.

The V and J genes are TRBV20-1 and TRBJ2-7, with 7 bases identical to TRBD1. The CDR3 sequence is 11 residues long. Trimming removed 5 bases from V and 4 bases from J; junction bases left unmatched: 2. Germline CDR1 and CDR2: DFQATT and SNEGSKA (reference sequence). The CDR3 is CSAPGQYEQYF. CDR3 nucleotide sequence: TGCAGTGCTCCGGGACAGTACGAGCAGTACTTC.

V and J are TRBV2 and TRBJ1-2, with a possible D match to TRBD1 (5 bases). The CDR3 is 14 amino acids. Germline V CDR1 and CDR2: SNHLY, FYNNEI. V dropped 4 bases and J dropped 4 bases, with 13 bases sitting between them. CDR3: CASSAWGGVYGYTF. DNA for the CDR3: TGTGCCAGCAGTGCCTGGGGGGGGGTCTATGGCTACACCTTC. The full variable domain, completed using reference TRBV2 and TRBJ1-2, is EPEVTQTPSHQVTQMGQEVILRCVPISNHLYFYWYRQILGQKVEFLVSFYNNEISEKSEIFDDQFSVERPDGSNFTLKIRSTKLEDSAMYFCASSAWGGVYGYTFGSGTRLTVV.

The table lists this clone with many counts. The chain links TRBV19 to TRBJ2-1; D is perhaps TRBD2 (6 bases). Germline V gives CDR1 LNHDA, CDR2 SQIVND (reference sequence). Between the trimmed V and J ends, which lost 6 bases and 8 bases, there was a span of 17 bases. The CDR3 sequence is 14 residues long. In nucleotides, the CDR3 is TGTGCCAGTAGGGAGGGCCTGGGTGCCGATGAGCAGTTCTTC. Its translation: CASREGLGADEQFF. Full variable domain (outside the CDR3, taken from reference TRBV19 and TRBJ2-1): DGGITQSPKYLFRKEGQNVTLSCEQNLNHDAMYWYRQDPGQGLRLIYYSQIVNDFQKGDIAEGYSVSREKKESFPLTVTSAQKNPTAFYLCASREGLGADEQFFGPGTRLTVL.

The rearrangement uses TRBV6-6 and TRBJ1-5; D uncertain. This CDR3 region has 15 residues. Trimming cost V 4 bases and J 4 bases, with 14 bases left between them. Germline assignment: CDR1 MNHNY and CDR2 SVGAGI (reference sequence). The CDR3 sequence: CASSSSEGINQPQHF. CDR3 in DNA: TGTGCCAGCAGTTCCTCGGAGGGAATAAATCAGCCCCAGCATTTT.

The V gene is TRBV2, the J gene TRBJ2-7, with D perhaps TRBD1 (5 bases). Germline V gene lookup returns CDR1 SNHLY and CDR2 FYNNEI. Trimming removed 0 bases from V and 3 bases from J, with 15 bases in between. This CDR3 region has 16 residues. CDR3 in amino acids: CASSEAKGARFYEQYF. The CDR3 DNA reads as TGTGCCAGCAGTGAAGCGAAAGGGGCCCGATTCTACGAGCAGTACTTC.

The J gene is TRBJ2-5, the V gene TRBV3-1 (or the pseudogene TRBV3-2); D remains unclear. CDR3 length: 14 amino acids. Germline CDR1 LGHDT, CDR2 YNNKEL (reference sequence). V was clipped by 1 base and J by 2 bases, with 8 bases between them. CDR3 DNA: TGTGCCAGCAGCCAAGCCCACAGACAAGAGACCCAGTACTTC. It codes for CASSQAHRQETQYF.

This clone has only a few counts. This sequence joins TRBV6-1 and TRBJ2-7; 9 bases are shared with TRBD1. This CDR3 has 16 amino acids. V shed 4 bases, J shed 3 bases, and the junction held 10 bases outside the gene matches. CDR1 is MNHNS, CDR2 SASEGT, per germline. The chain's CDR3 is CASSVTGTGIGYEQYF. The CDR3 nucleotides read TGTGCCAGCAGTGTTACCGGGACAGGGATAGGCTACGAGCAGTACTTC.

The chain recombines TRBV4-1 with TRBJ1-1; D ambiguous. The CDR3 length is 14 residues. V lost 1 base and J lost 1, with 7 bases in between. In germline, CDR1 is MGHRA, CDR2 YSYEKL. CDR3 sequence (DNA): TGCGCCAGCAGCCAAGTTGTAAAGAACACTGAAGCTTTCTTT. It is translated as CASSQVVKNTEAFF.

The V call is TRBV19, the J call TRBJ1-5; 8 nucleotides match TRBD1. Germline CDR1 LNHDA, CDR2 SQIVND (reference sequence). Germline trimming cut 1 base from V and 8 bases from J; bases unmatched to any gene: 13. The CDR3 is made up of 17 amino acids. CDR3 sequence reads: CASSIVRGLKFHKPQHF. In nucleotides, the CDR3 is TGTGCCAGTAGTATAGTCAGGGGGCTCAAATTCCACAAGCCCCAGCATTTT.

The CDR3 DNA reads TGTGCCACCAGCAGAGTAAAACAGGGGAACTATGGCTACACCTTC. It codes for CATSRVKQGNYGYTF. This rearrangement joins TRBV15 to TRBJ1-2, with 7 bases identical to TRBD1. The germline gives CDR1 LNHNV, CDR2 YYDKDF (reference sequence). After removal of 1 base from V and 2 bases from J, the junction contained 4 bases not matched to a gene. The CDR3 is made up of 15 amino acids.

The gene calls are TRBV28 and TRBJ2-3; 7 bases line up with TRBD2. The germline V gene encodes CDR1 MDHEN and CDR2 SYDVKM. This CDR3 spans 15 amino acids. J gave up 2 bases and V 6 bases, and 8 bases lay outside the gene matches. The CDR3 reads CASSLRGGNTDTQYF. The CDR3 nucleotides are TGTGCCAGCAGCCTTAGGGGAGGGAACACAGATACGCAGTATTTT.

The chain carries TRBV27 and TRBJ1-1; no reliable D call. This CDR3 has 14 residues. CDR1 MNHEY and CDR2 SMNVEV come from the germline V gene (reference sequence). Trimming removed 3 bases from V and 1 base from J, with 9 bases in between. The chain's CDR3 is CASSFKGGNTEAFF. CDR3 nucleotides: TGTGCCAGCAGTTTTAAGGGAGGGAACACTGAAGCTTTCTTT.

The chain is built from TRBV5-1 and TRBJ2-3; TRBD1 is a possible D gene (6 bases). Per the germline V gene, CDR1 is SGHRS and CDR2 is YFSETQ. The CDR3 totals 15 residues. Trimming pared 6 bases from V and 2 bases from J, leaving 16 bases between. The CDR3 loop reads CASTFRTAFTDTQYF. The DNA of the CDR3 is TGCGCCAGCACATTTCGGACAGCCTTCACAGATACGCAGTATTTT.

The chain joins TRBV7-9 to TRBJ1-2; a weak D match, TRBD1 (5 bases). Germline CDR1 reads SEHNR; CDR2 reads FQNEAQ (reference sequence). V lost 4 bases and J 7 bases, leaving 22 bases between the germline ends. This CDR3 comprises 16 residues. This CDR3 is CASSSELQENPLGYTF. The CDR3 DNA follows: TGTGCCAGCAGCTCGGAGTTACAGGAGAACCCTCTTGGCTACACCTTC. The full variable domain, completed using reference TRBV7-9 and TRBJ1-2, is DTGVSQNPRHKITKRGQNVTFRCDPISEHNRLYWYRQTLGQGPEFLTYFQNEAQLEKSRLLSDRFSAERPKGSFSTLEIQRTEQGDSAMYLCASSSELQENPLGYTFGSGTRLTVV.

The chain links TRBV9 to TRBJ1-2; D is uncertain. V dropped 4 bases and J dropped 0 bases, with 13 bases sitting between them. The CDR3 covers 15 residues. CDR1 and CDR2 (germline): SGDLS, YYNGEE. CDR3 coding DNA: TGTGCCAGCAGCCCCTCGACATCTTCTAACTATGGCTACACCTTC. Its protein product is CASSPSTSSNYGYTF.

The chain is built from TRBV2 and TRBJ2-2; 8 nucleotides match TRBD1. The V gene end was trimmed by 8 bases and the J gene end by 7 bases; junction bases not matched to a gene: 12. Germline loops: CDR1 SNHLY, CDR2 FYNNEI. The CDR3 is 15 amino acids. The CDR3 bases are TGTGCCAGCGGAGACGGACAGGGTCCGGGCGGGGAGCTGTTTTTT. Encoded protein: CASGDGQGPGGELFF.

The rearrangement uses TRBV25-1 and TRBJ2-1; 9 bases are a match to TRBD1. From germline, CDR1 is MGHDK and CDR2 SYGVNS. With 4 bases clipped from V and 7 bases from J, the junction kept 5 bases outside the gene matches. The CDR3 is 14 residues long. The CDR3 here is CASSGWDRANEQFF. CDR3 coding DNA: TGTGCCAGCAGTGGGTGGGACAGGGCTAATGAGCAGTTCTTC. The whole variable domain, filled in from reference TRBV25-1 and TRBJ2-1, reads EADIYQTPRYLVIGTGKKITLECSQTMGHDKMYWYQQDPGMELHLIHYSYGVNSTEKGDLSSESTVSRIRTEHFPLTLESARPSHTSQYLCASSGWDRANEQFFGPGTRLTVL.

The V and J genes are TRBV6-5 and TRBJ2-1, with D possibly being TRBD1 (10 bases). V gave up 2 bases and J gave up 10 bases, with 21 bases separating them. CDR3 length: 16 amino acids. Germline V CDR1 and CDR2: MNHEY, SVGAGI. CDR3 loop: CASSYDRQGAGGEQFF. CDR3 DNA sequence: TGTGCCAGCAGTTACGATCGACAGGGGGCGGGAGGGGAGCAGTTCTTC.

The chain carries TRBV9 and TRBJ2-1; 8 positions agree with TRBD2. Per germline, CDR1 SGDLS and CDR2 YYNGEE. V lost 0 bases and J lost 0; bases outside the gene matches: 8. CDR3 length: 18 residues. The CDR3 reads CASSVVAGGPYSYNEQFF. CDR3 DNA: TGTGCCAGCAGCGTAGTGGCGGGGGGCCCCTACTCCTACAATGAGCAGTTCTTC.

CDR3 nucleotide sequence: TGTGCCAGCAGTTTGGCAGGGGCGGACACTGAAGCTTTCTTT. Translated, it gives CASSLAGADTEAFF. The chain employs TRBV6-5 and TRBJ1-1, with D tentatively TRBD1 (6 bases). Germline CDR1 and CDR2: MNHEY and SVGAGI. Trimming took off 4 bases at V and 3 bases at J, with 12 bases between the two ends. The length of the CDR3 is 14 residues.

The V and J genes are TRBV12-5 and TRBJ1-6, with 9 positions matching TRBD1. The V gene's germline CDR1 is LGHNT and CDR2 FRNRAP. V lost 3 bases, J lost 10 bases, and 7 bases stayed unmatched. This CDR3 is 15 amino acids long. The CDR3 spells CASGFAGQGISPLHF. In DNA, the CDR3 is TGTGCTAGTGGTTTTGCGGGACAGGGCATCTCACCCCTCCACTTT.

This CDR3 reads CASSFNTPDEQFF. The DNA for the CDR3 is TGTGCCAGCAGCTTCAACACGCCTGATGAGCAGTTCTTC. This sequence joins TRBV11-3 and TRBJ2-1, with D uncertain. V lost 3 bases, J lost 8 bases, and 11 bases lay in between. This CDR3 region has 13 residues. Germline lookup yields CDR1 SGHNT and CDR2 YENEEA.

The CDR3 DNA is TGTGCCAGCAGTCCTGGACACCCCCAGAATTCACCCCTCCACTTT. Translation gives CASSPGHPQNSPLHF. The chain links TRBV2 to TRBJ1-6; D is possibly TRBD1 (5 bases). CDR1 is SNHLY and CDR2 is FYNNEI in the germline V gene. The CDR3 consists of 15 residues. Trimming left V 5 bases short and J 7 bases short, with 15 bases between.

The rearrangement uses TRBV30 and TRBJ1-2, with D maybe TRBD1 (6 bases). Germline lookup yields CDR1 GTSNPN and CDR2 SVGIG (reference sequence). This CDR3 spans 12 amino acids. The CDR3, as DNA: TGTGCAAACCGTTGGACAGAGTATGGCTACACCTTC. Protein product: CANRWTEYGYTF.

The J gene is TRBJ1-6, the V gene TRBV10-2, with D uncertain. The V and J ends lost 2 bases and 6 bases respectively, with 5 bases between them. Germline V gene sequence: CDR1 WSHSY, CDR2 SAAADI. The CDR3 spans 13 residues. This CDR3 reads CASSEAVNSPLHF. The CDR3 DNA is TGCGCCAGCAGTGAGGCGGTTAATTCACCCCTCCACTTT.